This TCR beta chain was identified during a study of graft-versus-host responses after intestinal transplantation. Overall study context: Recipients got multivisceral, liver-intestinal, or isolated intestinal transplants. Anti-thymocyte globulin was used for induction in all recipients, who then took tacrolimus and steroids for approximately 3 years.

This table comes from immunoSEQ multiplex PCR, and its TCRdb copy is limited to in-frame clones, with some not included. The data contain 40,000 or so clones, roughly 90% of them singletons. This clone was counted once. The CDR3 runs 15 residues. Germline CDR1 is GTSNPN and CDR2 is SVGIG (reference sequence). The ends were cut back, 0 bases at V and 2 bases at J, with 10 bases in the middle. Material: PBMCs, obtained less than 280 days after transplant. The chain combines TRBV30 with TRBJ2-2; no clear D. This receptor was identified in a human patient who received an intestinal transplant, so some T cells may come from the graft donor. The CDR3 spells CAWSVLWGNTGELFF. The CDR3 DNA reads TGTGCCTGGAGTGTACTGTGGGGTAACACCGGGGAGCTGTTTTTT. The full variable domain, in which reference TRBV30 and TRBJ2-2 provide the parts outside the CDR3, is SQTIHQWPATLVQPVGSPLSLECTVEGTSNPNLYWYRQAAGRGLQLLFYSVGIGQISSEVPQNLSASRPQDRQFILSSKKLLLSDSGFYLCAWSVLWGNTGELFFGEGSRLTVL.